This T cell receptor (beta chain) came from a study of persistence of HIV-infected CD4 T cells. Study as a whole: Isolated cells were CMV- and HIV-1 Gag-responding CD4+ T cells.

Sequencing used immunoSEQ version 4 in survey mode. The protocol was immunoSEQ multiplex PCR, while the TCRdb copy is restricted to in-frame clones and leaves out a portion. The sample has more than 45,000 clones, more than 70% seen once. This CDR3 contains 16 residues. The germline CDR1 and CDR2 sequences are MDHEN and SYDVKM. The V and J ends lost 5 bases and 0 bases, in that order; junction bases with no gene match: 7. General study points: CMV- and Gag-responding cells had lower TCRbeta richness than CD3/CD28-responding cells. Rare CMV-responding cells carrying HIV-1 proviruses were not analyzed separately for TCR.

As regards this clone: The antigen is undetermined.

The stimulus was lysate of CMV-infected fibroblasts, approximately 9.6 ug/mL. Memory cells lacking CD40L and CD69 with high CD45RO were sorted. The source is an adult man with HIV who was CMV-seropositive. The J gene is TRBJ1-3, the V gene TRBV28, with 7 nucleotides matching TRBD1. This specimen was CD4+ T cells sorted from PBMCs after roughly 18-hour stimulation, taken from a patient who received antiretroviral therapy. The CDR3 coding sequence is TGTGCCAGCAGTCTAAATGGACAGGCCTCTGGAAACACCATATATTTT. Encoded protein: CASSLNGQASGNTIYF.